This T cell receptor beta chain was profiled in a study of molecular identifiers for immune sequencing clone quantification. Study-wide background: Within a replicate experiment, RNA obtained from either 20,000 or 100,000 naive CD8 cells was divided into five aliquots, and four of those aliquots were then sequenced.

The use of previously described methods and listed TCR primers produced the bulk TCR libraries. MiXCR, applied by TCRdb to the PCR reads, yields one record per CDR3 protein. The sample holds roughly 50,000 distinct CDR3 sequences, about a third seen once. Germline CDR1 and CDR2: MDHEN and SYDVKM. Trimming stripped 10 bases from V and 5 bases from J, with 12 bases between. CDR3 length: 12 residues. The clonotype originates from a human donor in good health. Some libraries in this study had Jurkat cell RNA spiked in. The genes are TRBV28 and TRBJ1-5; TRBD1 might be the D (5 bases). Sequencing input: naive CD8+ T cells from blood, with Jurkat cell RNA spiked in. Noted subset: FACS-sorted CD8+CD4-CCR7+CD45RA+ naive T cells. The CDR3 loop reads CANSREYQPQHF. CDR3 coding DNA: TGTGCCAACTCCAGGGAGTATCAGCCCCAGCATTTT.